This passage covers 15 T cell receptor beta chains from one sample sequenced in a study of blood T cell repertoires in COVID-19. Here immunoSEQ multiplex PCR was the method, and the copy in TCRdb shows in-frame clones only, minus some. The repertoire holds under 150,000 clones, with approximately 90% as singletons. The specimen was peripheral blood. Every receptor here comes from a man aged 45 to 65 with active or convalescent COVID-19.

This chain's CDR3 is CASSLVGGGELFF. CDR3 DNA sequence: TGTGCCAGCAGCTTAGTGGGAGGTGGGGAGCTGTTTTTT. This chain connects TRBV7-8 to TRBJ2-2; tentatively, D is TRBD2 (6 bases). Trimming left V 1 base short and J 8 bases short, with 8 bases between. The CDR3 is made up of 13 amino acids. Germline lookup yields CDR1 SGHVS and CDR2 FQNEAQ.

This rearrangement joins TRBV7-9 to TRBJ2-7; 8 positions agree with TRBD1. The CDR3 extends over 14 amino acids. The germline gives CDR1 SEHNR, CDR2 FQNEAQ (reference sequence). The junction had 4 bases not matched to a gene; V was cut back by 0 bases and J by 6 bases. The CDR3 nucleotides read TGTGCCAGCAGCTTAGCGACAGGGGTGTCCGAGCAGTACTTC. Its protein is CASSLATGVSEQYF.

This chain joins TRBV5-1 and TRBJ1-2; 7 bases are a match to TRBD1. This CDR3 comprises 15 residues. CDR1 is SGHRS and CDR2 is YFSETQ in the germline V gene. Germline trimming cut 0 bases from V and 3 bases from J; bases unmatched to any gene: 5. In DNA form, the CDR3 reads TGCGCCAGCAGCTTGGCCCCTACAGGGGACTATGGCTACACCTTC. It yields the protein CASSLAPTGDYGYTF. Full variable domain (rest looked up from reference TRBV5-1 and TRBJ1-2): KAGVTQTPRYLIKTRGQQVTLSCSPISGHRSVSWYQQTPGQGLQFLFEYFSETQRNKGNFPGRFSGRQFSNSRSEMNVSTLELGDSALYLCASSLAPTGDYGYTFGSGTRLTVV.

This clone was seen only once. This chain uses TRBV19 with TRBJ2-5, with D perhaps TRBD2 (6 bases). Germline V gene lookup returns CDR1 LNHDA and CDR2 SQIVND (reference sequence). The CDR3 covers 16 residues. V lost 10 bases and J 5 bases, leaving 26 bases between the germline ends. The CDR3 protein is CATKGTGRVGRETQYF. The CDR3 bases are TGTGCCACCAAGGGAACGGGACGCGTAGGGAGGGAGACCCAGTACTTC.

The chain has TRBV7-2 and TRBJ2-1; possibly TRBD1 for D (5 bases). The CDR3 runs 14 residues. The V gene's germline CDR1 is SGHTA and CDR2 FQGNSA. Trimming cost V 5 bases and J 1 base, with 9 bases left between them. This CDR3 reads CASSIDRSYNEQFF. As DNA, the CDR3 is TGTGCCAGCAGCATAGACAGATCCTACAATGAGCAGTTCTTC. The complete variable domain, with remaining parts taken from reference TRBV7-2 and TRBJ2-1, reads GAGVSQSPSNKVTEKGKDVELRCDPISGHTALYWYRQSLGQGLEFLIYFQGNSAPDKSGLPSDRFSAERTGGSVSTLTIQRTQQEDSAVYLCASSIDRSYNEQFFGPGTRLTVL.

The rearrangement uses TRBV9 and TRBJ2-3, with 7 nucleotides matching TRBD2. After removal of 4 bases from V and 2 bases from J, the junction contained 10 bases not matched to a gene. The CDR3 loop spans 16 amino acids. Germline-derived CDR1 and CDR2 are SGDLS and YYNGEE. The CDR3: CASSRAVAGPTDTQYF. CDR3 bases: TGTGCCAGCAGCAGAGCAGTAGCGGGCCCCACAGATACGCAGTATTTT.

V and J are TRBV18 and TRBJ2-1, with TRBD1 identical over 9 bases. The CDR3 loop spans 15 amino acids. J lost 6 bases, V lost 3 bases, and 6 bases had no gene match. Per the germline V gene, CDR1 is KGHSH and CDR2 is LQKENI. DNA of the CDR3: TGTGCCAGCTCACCCCGACAGGGGGAGAGCAATGAGCAGTTCTTC. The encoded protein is CASSPRQGESNEQFF.

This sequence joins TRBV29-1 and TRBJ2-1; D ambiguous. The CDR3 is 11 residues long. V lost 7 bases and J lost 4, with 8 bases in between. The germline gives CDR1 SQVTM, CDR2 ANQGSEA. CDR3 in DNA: TGCAGCGCCGAGGAATACAATGAGCAGTTCTTC. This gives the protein CSAEEYNEQFF.

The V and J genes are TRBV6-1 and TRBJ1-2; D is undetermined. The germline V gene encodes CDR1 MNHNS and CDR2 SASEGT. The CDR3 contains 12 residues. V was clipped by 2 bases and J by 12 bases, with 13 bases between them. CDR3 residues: CASSETTVFNTF. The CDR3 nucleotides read TGTGCCAGCAGTGAAACAACAGTGTTTAACACCTTC.

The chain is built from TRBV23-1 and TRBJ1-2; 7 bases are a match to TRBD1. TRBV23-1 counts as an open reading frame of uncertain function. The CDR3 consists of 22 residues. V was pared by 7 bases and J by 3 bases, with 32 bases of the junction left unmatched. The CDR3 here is CASTPSEGANRGEELIHYGYTF. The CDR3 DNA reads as TGCGCCAGCACCCCTTCCGAGGGGGCAAACAGGGGTGAGGAGTTAATTCACTATGGCTACACCTTC.

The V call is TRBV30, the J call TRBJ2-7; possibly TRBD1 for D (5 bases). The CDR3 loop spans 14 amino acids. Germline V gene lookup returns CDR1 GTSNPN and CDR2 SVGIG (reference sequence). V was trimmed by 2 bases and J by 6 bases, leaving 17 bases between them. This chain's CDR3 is CAWSRLKSRGEQYF. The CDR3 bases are TGTGCCTGGAGTAGGCTTAAATCAAGGGGCGAGCAGTACTTC.

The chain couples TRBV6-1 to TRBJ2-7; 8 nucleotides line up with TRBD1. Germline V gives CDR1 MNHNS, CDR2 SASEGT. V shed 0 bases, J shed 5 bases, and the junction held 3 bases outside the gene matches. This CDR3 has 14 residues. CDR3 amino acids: CASSEAWTGNEQYF. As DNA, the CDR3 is TGTGCCAGCAGTGAAGCCTGGACAGGGAACGAGCAGTACTTC.

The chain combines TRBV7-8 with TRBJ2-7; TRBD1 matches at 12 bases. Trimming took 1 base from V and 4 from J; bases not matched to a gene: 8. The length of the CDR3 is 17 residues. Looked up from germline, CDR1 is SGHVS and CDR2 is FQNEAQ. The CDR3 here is CASSLGGTGGNRYEQYF. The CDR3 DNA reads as TGTGCCAGCAGCTTAGGGGGGACAGGGGGCAATCGATACGAGCAGTACTTC.

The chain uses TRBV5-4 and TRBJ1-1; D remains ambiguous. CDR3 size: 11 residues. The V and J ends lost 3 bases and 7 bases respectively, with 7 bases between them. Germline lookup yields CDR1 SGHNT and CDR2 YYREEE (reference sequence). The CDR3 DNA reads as TGTGCCAGCAGCTCGGACTTTGAAGCTTTCTTT. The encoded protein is CASSSDFEAFF.

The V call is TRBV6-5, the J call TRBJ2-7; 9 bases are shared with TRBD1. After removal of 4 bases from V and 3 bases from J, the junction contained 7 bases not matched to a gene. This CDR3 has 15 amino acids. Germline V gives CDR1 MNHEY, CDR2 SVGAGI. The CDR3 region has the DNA TGTGCCAGCAGTTCATTACCGACAGGGGGCTACGAGCAGTACTTC. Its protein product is CASSSLPTGGYEQYF.